This TCR beta chain was obtained from a study of beta chain features in type 1 diabetes (dated by TCRdb to 2016 to 2019). For the wider study: Patients and healthy donors did not differ in mean age, gender distribution, total cell number or subset yield. A total of roughly 100 million sorted cells were examined across all samples, and the number of cells per subset was strongly correlated with RNA yield. In the study, recently diagnosed type 1 diabetes patients and matched healthy donors were compared on the TCRB repertoires of their sorted circulating CD4+ T cell subsets. Regulatory and stem cell-like memory subsets were obtained from only 8 patients and about eight healthy donors, while naive and central memory subsets were obtained from all 30 or so donors.

Only a few counts were recorded for this clone. Its antigen specificity is not known. The input lacks base qualities; no much larger clone sits a single base away. Points the paper makes about the study in general: Because cDNA was sequenced instead of genomic DNA, activated cells with high expression could be over-represented, although the groups did not differ in activation or CD3 levels. Because the HLA sub-analyses included only small numbers of individuals, any influence of HLA type on TCRB rearrangement was left unresolved. Naive, central memory and regulatory TCRB repertoires appeared more similar among patients than among healthy donors. In all four CD4+ subsets, TCRB CDR3 length was moderately but significantly shorter in type 1 diabetes patients. PCR may preferentially amplify shorter templates, but because patient and control samples were amplified and corrected together, any resulting skew would affect both groups equally. Patients with type 1 diabetes made fewer insertions and deleted more nucleotides at VDJ recombination sites, implying thymic rearrangement abnormalities.

All of the isolated RNA was reverse transcribed with the High Capacity cDNA Reverse Transcription Kit, so expressed TCRB transcripts were sequenced. Deep immunoSEQ sequencing was performed on naive, central memory and regulatory T cell samples, with an average of roughly 3.6 million total reads per sample. Sorted cells were lysed in RLT buffer and RNA was extracted with DNase-treated RNeasy Micro or Mini kits, depending on cell number. Each cell subset was processed separately to prevent cross-contamination, with patient and healthy donor samples processed together. Using the immunoSEQ multiplex PCR, TCRB sequences were amplified from cDNA into 87-bp fragments spanning the CDR3 region. The amplicons were sequenced using the Illumina HiSeq platform. The authors' pipeline ran thus. Synthetic template baselines were used to correct PCR bias computationally, reads within Hamming distance 2 were collapsed together, and singletons that could not be merged were discarded. By aligning reads against IMGT, V, D and J genes, CDR3 length, and insertions or deletions at six rearrangement sites were assigned. Clonotype counts were normalized to sorted cell number within each subset before computing true diversity and Gini coefficients with the tcR R package. The overlap coefficient, calculated on TCRB nucleotide sequences, was used to measure repertoire sharing. As a proxy for the pre-selection repertoire, out-of-frame TCRB sequences from naive cells were analyzed. TCRdb holds this immuneACCESS table with in-frame rearrangements only. Some clones are missing; in checked studies, unresolved V genes explain under half, and the rest has no known cause. For V, J and clone size, that table is used; D and trimming come from the DNA. This sample comprises 450,000 or so clones, 10% to 12% of them detected only once. The ten biggest clones cover approximately 0.05% of the sample.

A single peripheral blood draw of approximately 110 mL on average was collected from each donor into heparinised tubes. Using a panel that included CD45RO, CCR7, CD25, CD127, CD95 and CD27, naive, central memory, regulatory and stem cell-like memory CD4+ T cells were sorted on a BD FACSAria II. A purity above 95% was achieved for all sorted populations. Right away, PBMCs were isolated by Lymphoprep density gradient centrifugation and were stained directly, with no culture step. To minimize batch effects, samples were stained and sorted in pairs, one healthy donor with one patient per experiment. The CDR3 covers 15 residues, taking in both the cysteine and the phenylalanine. Only the CDR3 portion is preserved as DNA: 45 bases, with reading frame beginning at the first base. From a lookup of the germline V gene, CDR1 and CDR2 are SGHRS and YFSETQ. V is pruned by 3 bases and J by 2 bases, leaving 4 bases of the junction without a gene match.

The rearranged segments are TRBV5-1 and TRBJ2-1; TRBD1 fits 8 bases in the junction. The source material was naive CD4+ T cells from blood. Read against the paper, the sample's cell subset or site label means: true naive CD4+ T cells. This clonotype originated in a woman between 18 and 29 years old in good health. CDR3 loop: CASSWTGPTYNEQFF. The sequenced DNA is TGCGCCAGCAGCTGGACAGGGCCGACCTACAATGAGCAGTTCTTC.